The rows below give T cell receptor beta chains drawn from one sample of a study of CD4 T cells in relation to SARS-CoV-2 and coronaviruses. These TCRs' antigens remain unknown. This table comes from immunoSEQ multiplex PCR, and its TCRdb copy is limited to in-frame clones, with some not included. This sample yields 19,000 or so clones, of which about 78% are seen a single time; about 21% belongs to the top ten. Specimen: CD4+ T cells from PBMCs, cultured in vitro. The origin of the receptors is a human donor in good health. CDR3s include the opening cysteine and the closing phenylalanine or tryptophan. A D gene is named only where the DNA matches it firmly. Rows may omit the clone size; those that give it use once, few, many or a size class.

size: NA
D: NA
J: TRBJ2-1
V: TRBV6-5
CDR3: CASSNRDLNEQFF
DNA: TGTGCCAGCAGTAACCGGGACCTCAATGAGCAGTTCTTC

size: NA
D: TRBD1
J: TRBJ2-1
V: TRBV19
CDR3: CASRGGTGQGYNEQFF
DNA: TGTGCCAGTAGGGGGGGAACGGGACAGGGCTACAATGAGCAGTTCTTC

size: NA
D: TRBD1
J: TRBJ1-2
V: TRBV19
CDR3: CASRRDRESYGYTF
DNA: TGTGCCAGTAGGAGGGACAGGGAGTCCTACGGCTACACCTTC

size: NA
D: NA
J: TRBJ1-1
V: TRBV19
CDR3: CASSIRGGNTEAFF
DNA: TGTGCCAGTAGTATAAGGGGGGGGAACACTGAAGCTTTCTTT

size: NA
D: NA
J: TRBJ1-4
V: TRBV28
CDR3: CATGLNEKLFF
DNA: TGTGCCACGGGGCTGAATGAAAAACTGTTTTTT

size: NA
D: NA
J: TRBJ1-5
V: TRBV2
CDR3: CASSEGVMNKYPQHF
DNA: TGTGCCAGCAGTGAAGGAGTAATGAACAAGTATCCCCAGCATTTT

size: NA
D: NA
J: TRBJ1-5
V: TRBV18
CDR3: CASSPQGLPQHF
DNA: TGTGCCAGCTCACCACAGGGGTTGCCCCAGCATTTT

size: NA
D: NA
J: TRBJ2-5
V: TRBV19
CDR3: CASSIGPLPKETQYF
DNA: TGTGCCAGTAGTATTGGACCCCTACCTAAAGAGACCCAGTACTTC

size: NA
D: TRBD1
J: TRBJ1-4
V: TRBV5-1
CDR3: CASSLDRGEKLFF
DNA: TGCGCCAGCAGCTTGGACAGGGGGGAGAAACTGTTTTTT

size: once
D: TRBD1
J: TRBJ1-1
V: TRBV18
CDR3: CASSSTGGRTEAFF
DNA: TGTGCCAGCTCATCGACAGGGGGCCGGACTGAAGCTTTCTTT

size: once
D: NA
J: TRBJ1-4
V: TRBV5-1
CDR3: CASSNGPSNEKLFF
DNA: TGCGCCAGCAGCAACGGGCCTTCTAATGAAAAACTGTTTTTT